The rows below give T cell receptor beta chains drawn from one sample of a study of cytomegalovirus exposure and HLA in healthy donors. The assay was immunoSEQ multiplex PCR, and TCRdb's table has in-frame clones only and misses some. The data contain roughly 60,000 clones, 85% to 95% of them singletons. Material for sequencing was PBMCs. The receptors come from a woman aged 18-29 years in good health and CMV-seropositive. CDR3s include the opening cysteine and the closing phenylalanine or tryptophan. The D gene is left open where the match is weak. Clone size is shown for a subset of rows, as once, few, many or a class of expanded clone.

TRBJ1-1 TRBV7-9 - - CASSWGHPNTEAFF
TRBJ2-3 TRBV5-4 - - CASSLRGMGDTQYF
TRBJ2-7 TRBV11-2 TRBD1 - CASSLVMGQAYEQYF
TRBJ2-1 TRBV7-6 TRBD2 many CASSLSQAGGALNEQFF
TRBJ2-1 TRBV9 - - CASSVAGHEQFF
TRBJ1-1 TRBV7-9 - - CASLSEGITTEAFF
TRBJ1-1 TRBV6-1 - once CASRGQAPSGTEAFF
TRBJ2-5 TRBV27 - - CASSLRGETQYF
TRBJ1-6 TRBV7-2 - - CASSLAGRGSPLHF
TRBJ1-5 TRBV4-1 - - CASSQEGAGNQPQHF
TRBJ1-4 TRBV9 - - CASSVGQEKLFF
TRBJ2-5 TRBV25-1 - - CASSVGGAQIDF
TRBJ2-1 TRBV20-1 - - CSGFYFLEQFF
TRBJ2-1 TRBV11-2 - - CASSPGDEQFF
TRBJ1-1 TRBV14 - once CASSPALRGATFF
TRBJ1-1 TRBV19 - - CASSITGENTEAFF
TRBJ2-7 TRBV11-2 TRBD2 once CASSLVRLADAYEQYF
TRBJ2-3 TRBV9 - - CASSVANTQYF
TRBJ2-3 TRBV20-1 TRBD2 - CTGLAVDTQYF
TRBJ1-2 TRBV7-9 - - CASSLPSSGNYGYTF
TRBJ2-5 TRBV5-1 TRBD2 - CASSPSGGPAETQYF
TRBJ2-3 TRBV4-2 TRBD2 - CASSQARLADTDTQYF
TRBJ1-3 TRBV5-4 - - CASSLYQRKGNTIYF
TRBJ1-1 TRBV6-6 TRBD1 once CASSYPEQGPNTEAFF
TRBJ1-2 TRBV7-2 TRBD1 - CASSLVSGGNYGYTF
TRBJ2-1 TRBV5-5 - - CASSLRPGGYDEQFF
TRBJ2-1 TRBV28 TRBD2 - CASSLSVLAGALNEQFF
TRBJ2-3 TRBV6-1 TRBD1 - CASSDQIGQGGDTQYF
TRBJ1-2 TRBV27 TRBD1 few CASSLEGGTGYTF
TRBJ1-3 TRBV6-5 - - CASSYDRSGNTIYF
TRBJ1-1 TRBV28 - - CASSLRGNTEAFF
TRBJ1-1 TRBV27 - - CASSFNSLNTEAFF
TRBJ2-1 TRBV27 - - CASSPSNVAEQDNEQFF
TRBJ1-1 TRBV19 TRBD1 - CASSSTGTGHYEAFF
TRBJ1-5 TRBV6-5 TRBD1 - CASSYKGPAGGQPQHF
TRBJ1-6 TRBV18 TRBD1 - CASSPMGQGENNSPLHF
TRBJ2-2 TRBV21-1 - - CASSKPRRDRGGTGELFF
TRBJ2-6 TRBV10-2 TRBD1 - CASSAGTGQAQRSF
TRBJ2-1 TRBV14 TRBD1 - CASSHSMTGIVNYFGTYNEQFF
TRBJ2-7 TRBV4-1 TRBD1 - CASSRGPGDRALTYEQYF
TRBJ2-7 TRBV11-2 TRBD2 - CASSSLSGTSGYEQYF